The 30 T cell receptor beta chains in this list originate from one sample, sequenced in a study of T cell repertoires in cytomegalovirus infection. TCRdb passed the reads through MiXCR, listing each CDR3 protein once. The top ten hold under 3% of the sample, which has more than 650,000 distinct CDR3 sequences, less than 40% seen once. Sequencing was carried out using PBMCs. These receptors all come from a human donor in good health (CMV status not recorded). Some clones in this sample may be carry-over from other donors' samples.

This rearrangement joins TRBV19 to TRBJ2-5, with D hard to call. Germline V lookup: CDR1 LNHDA, CDR2 SQIVND (reference sequence). V was shortened by 7 bases and J by 5 bases, with 17 bases between the two germline ends. The CDR3 extends over 14 amino acids. CDR3: CASTQGSVFETQYF. The CDR3 DNA is TGTGCCAGTACCCAAGGATCGGTTTTCGAGACCCAGTACTTC.

V gene TRBV7-3 combines with J gene TRBJ2-3; tentatively, D is TRBD2 (5 bases). The germline gives CDR1 SGHTA, CDR2 FQGTGA. CDR3 size: 16 residues. V was trimmed by 1 base and J by 2 bases, leaving 13 bases between them. The CDR3 loop is CASSLKGGGPTDTQYF. CDR3 nucleotide sequence: TGTGCCAGCAGCTTAAAGGGTGGCGGGCCCACAGATACGCAGTATTTT. The entire variable domain, with the rest obtained from reference TRBV7-3 and TRBJ2-3, is as follows: GAGVSQTPSNKVTEKGKYVELRCDPISGHTALYWYRQSLGQGPEFLIYFQGTGAADDSGLPNDRFFAVRPEGSVSTLKIQRTERGDSAVYLCASSLKGGGPTDTQYFGPGTRLTVL.

The chain is built from TRBV27 and TRBJ1-4; D perhaps matches TRBD1 (6 bases). Germline V gives CDR1 MNHEY, CDR2 SMNVEV (reference sequence). Trimming took off 6 bases at V and 5 bases at J, with 19 bases between the two ends. There are 16 residues in the CDR3. CDR3 sequence reads: CASSDSWGLKNEKLFF. The CDR3 region has the DNA TGTGCCAGCAGCGATTCGTGGGGGCTTAAGAATGAAAAACTGTTTTTT.

The chain employs TRBV5-6 and TRBJ2-5; 10 bases map to TRBD2. Germline lookup yields CDR1 SGHDT and CDR2 YYEEEE. Losses at the gene ends were 1 base for V and 5 bases for J; bases not matched to a gene: 8. The CDR3 runs 16 residues. The CDR3 reads CASSLRSGRELETQYF. The CDR3 bases are TGTGCCAGCAGCTTGAGGAGCGGGAGGGAATTGGAGACCCAGTACTTC.

The chain is built from TRBV25-1 and TRBJ2-7; TRBD1 aligns across 10 bases. After removal of 1 base from V and 7 bases from J, the junction contained 7 bases not matched to a gene. Germline loops: CDR1 MGHDK, CDR2 SYGVNS. CDR3 length: 15 residues. CDR3 bases: TGTGCCAGCAGTGAATCCCGGACAGGGGGTTTAGAGCAGTACTTC. Its translation is CASSESRTGGLEQYF.

The chain links TRBV28 to TRBJ2-4, with TRBD1 matching over 10 bases. Per the germline V gene, CDR1 is MDHEN and CDR2 is SYDVKM. Trimming removed 2 bases from V and 0 bases from J; junction bases left unmatched: 1. The CDR3 is 16 amino acids. CDR3 amino acids: CASSLGTGVAKNIQYF. CDR3 nucleotides: TGTGCCAGCAGTTTAGGGACAGGGGTAGCCAAAAACATTCAGTACTTC.

V and J are TRBV2 and TRBJ2-7; D is undetermined. CDR1 and CDR2 (germline): SNHLY, FYNNEI. The CDR3 is 10 residues long. Trimming pared 6 bases from V and 5 bases from J, leaving 5 bases between. The CDR3 sequence: CASSPNEQYF. CDR3 DNA: TGTGCCAGCAGCCCTAACGAGCAGTACTTC. The variable domain in full, completed from reference TRBV2 and TRBJ2-7, reads EPEVTQTPSHQVTQMGQEVILRCVPISNHLYFYWYRQILGQKVEFLVSFYNNEISEKSEIFDDQFSVERPDGSNFTLKIRSTKLEDSAMYFCASSPNEQYFGPGTRLTVT.

This chain connects TRBV11-2 to TRBJ1-2; possibly TRBD1 for D (6 bases). Trimming stripped 7 bases from V and 14 bases from J, with 20 bases between. CDR3 length: 12 residues. Germline CDR1 and CDR2: SGHAT and FQNNGV. CDR3 in DNA: TGTGCCAGCAACTCTTTGGGTACAGGGACAACCTTC. It translates to CASNSLGTGTTF.

This clonotype was found a few times. This sequence joins TRBV7-6 and TRBJ2-2, with D tentatively TRBD2 (5 bases). The germline V gene encodes CDR1 SGHVS and CDR2 FNYEAQ. CDR3 size: 15 residues. Trimming pared 1 base from V and 4 bases from J, leaving 10 bases between. CDR3 region: CASSLEEGITGELFF. CDR3 DNA sequence: TGTGCCAGCAGCTTAGAAGAGGGAATCACCGGGGAGCTGTTTTTT.

The rearrangement links TRBV6-4 to TRBJ2-3; 8 bases agree with TRBD2. CDR1 and CDR2 from the germline V gene are MRHNA and SNTAGT. The CDR3 has 16 residues. The V gene end was trimmed by 0 bases and the J gene end by 6 bases; junction bases not matched to a gene: 8. The chain's CDR3 is CASSDSRSGGPDTQYF. For the CDR3, the DNA is TGTGCCAGCAGTGACTCAAGGTCGGGAGGGCCGGATACGCAGTATTTT.

DNA of the CDR3: TGTGCCAGCAGTCCTCGACAGGGGTGGGATGAGCAGTTCTTC. It translates to CASSPRQGWDEQFF. V and J are TRBV12-3 or TRBV12-4 and TRBJ2-1, with 8 bases aligning to TRBD1. This CDR3 comprises 14 residues. V shed 5 bases and J 8 bases; nucleotides not matched to a gene: 8.

This clonotype came up many times. This chain joins TRBV20-1 and TRBJ2-3, with TRBD2 matching over 11 bases. Germline V gives CDR1 DFQATT, CDR2 SNEGSKA (reference sequence). This CDR3 has 14 residues. The ends lost 6 bases at V and 1 base at J; junction bases unmatched: 3. CDR3 region: CSAPGLAGTDTQYF. The DNA for the CDR3 is TGCAGTGCCCCGGGACTAGCGGGCACAGATACGCAGTATTTT.

The chain links TRBV6-1 to TRBJ1-6; possibly TRBD1 for D (6 bases). Germline assignment: CDR1 MNHNS and CDR2 SASEGT. The CDR3 sequence is 15 residues long. The V and J ends lost 7 bases and 6 bases respectively, with 16 bases between them. Here the CDR3 reads CASIDPGARNSPLHF. The CDR3 coding sequence is TGTGCCAGCATTGATCCGGGGGCTCGTAATTCACCCCTCCACTTT.

This clonotype has more than one count but fewer than ten. The V gene is TRBV7-6, the J gene TRBJ2-1, with 11 bases aligning to TRBD2. J lost 13 bases, V lost 3 bases, and 14 bases had no gene match. The CDR3 is 16 residues long. The germline gives CDR1 SGHVS, CDR2 FNYEAQ. CDR3 nucleotide sequence: TGTGCCAGCAGCTTTGGACTAGCGGGCTACAATGTGGAACAGTTCTTC. Its protein product is CASSFGLAGYNVEQFF.

The chain combines TRBV24-1 with TRBJ2-4; D is tentatively TRBD1 or TRBD2 (5 bases each). Looked up from germline, CDR1 is KGHDR and CDR2 is SFDVKD. The ends were cut back, 3 bases at V and 7 bases at J, with 12 bases in the middle. This CDR3 region has 14 residues. The CDR3 nucleotides are TGTGCCACCAGTGATGCCGGGACGGAGAACATTCAGTACTTC. Amino acid sequence: CATSDAGTENIQYF.

The V call is TRBV4-2, the J call TRBJ1-2; D remains ambiguous. CDR3 size: 15 residues. Germline V lookup: CDR1 LGHNA, CDR2 YNFKEQ. Trimming took 0 bases from V and 3 from J, leaving 11 bases between them. The CDR3 region has the DNA TGTGCCAGCAGCCAAGATGCGGCAGGAGACTATGGCTACACCTTC. Translated, it gives CASSQDAAGDYGYTF.

V and J are TRBV6-2 or TRBV6-3 and TRBJ1-5; no clear D. The V end lost 2 bases, the J end lost 6 bases, and 11 bases lay between the germline ends. The CDR3 is made up of 14 amino acids. Germline CDR1 reads MNHEY; CDR2 reads SVGEGT. CDR3 in amino acids: CASSYAVRGQPQHF. The CDR3 DNA reads TGTGCCAGCAGTTACGCGGTTCGGGGTCAGCCCCAGCATTTT.

This clonotype was seen a few times. CDR3 in DNA: TGTGCCAGCACTCCCGTTGGAGACTCCTATGGCTACACCTTC. It translates to CASTPVGDSYGYTF. The V call is TRBV28, the J call TRBJ1-2; no clear D. The CDR3 extends over 14 amino acids. Germline values: CDR1 MDHEN, CDR2 SYDVKM. The V gene lost 7 bases and the J gene lost 4 bases, with 16 bases spanning the gap.

In DNA, the CDR3 is TGTGCCACCACAGCGGGAATGAGCACAGATACGCAGTATTTT. This translates into CATTAGMSTDTQYF. The chain carries TRBV12-3 or TRBV12-4 and TRBJ2-3; 7 bases align to TRBD2. V lost 10 bases to trimming and J lost 0 bases; unmatched junction nucleotides: 7. The CDR3 totals 14 residues.

The J gene is TRBJ2-6, the V gene TRBV12-3 or TRBV12-4; D gene unclear. CDR3 length: 14 amino acids. V dropped 5 bases and J dropped 2 bases, with 7 bases sitting between them. The CDR3 DNA sequence: TGTGCCAGCAGTCCCGAGGCTGGGGCCAACGTCCTGACTTTC. This sequence encodes CASSPEAGANVLTF.

As concerns this clonotype: The germline gene is not matched at one end of the junction; a read error may be the cause. This chain joins TRBV5-6 and TRBJ2-7; perhaps TRBD2 as D (5 bases). Germline lookup yields CDR1 SGHDT and CDR2 YYEEEE. The CDR3 is made up of 10 amino acids. The CDR3 coding sequence is TGTCCCAGCGGCAGGAGAGAGCAGTACTTC. Amino acid sequence: CPSGRREQYF.

This clonotype was seen ten or more times. In nucleotides, the CDR3 is TGTGCCAGCAGCTTAGCCCCGACTAGCGGGAGGGCCGTTGGGTACGAGCAGTACTTC. Protein product: CASSLAPTSGRAVGYEQYF. The chain recombines TRBV7-2 with TRBJ2-7; 14 bases map to TRBD2. CDR1 and CDR2 (germline): SGHTA, FQGNSA. V lost 0 bases, J lost 4 bases, and 11 bases stayed unmatched. The CDR3 is made up of 19 amino acids.

This clonotype came up a few times. The J gene is TRBJ2-1, the V gene TRBV6-2 or TRBV6-3, with TRBD2 identical over 13 bases. This CDR3 region has 21 residues. CDR1 and CDR2 (germline): MNHEY, SVGEGT. V was clipped by 0 bases and J by 0 bases; unmatched bases: 11. The CDR3 reads CASSYSRGLAGVPSSYNEQFF. In nucleotides, the CDR3 is TGTGCCAGCAGTTACTCGCGCGGACTAGCGGGAGTTCCGAGCTCCTACAATGAGCAGTTCTTC.

This clonotype was seen a few times. The genes are TRBV14 and TRBJ1-2; D gene uncertain. Trimming removed 5 bases from V and 4 bases from J, with 17 bases in between. CDR3 length: 15 amino acids. Germline CDR1 is SGHDN and CDR2 is FVKESK. The CDR3 DNA is TGTGCCAGCAGCACGAACAGTGGCAACCCCTATGGCTACACCTTC. It is translated as CASSTNSGNPYGYTF.

The chain links TRBV12-5 to TRBJ1-1; a weak D match, TRBD1 (5 bases). The germline V gene encodes CDR1 LGHNT and CDR2 FRNRAP. The V end was cut by 4 bases, the J end by 1 base, with 16 bases between. The CDR3 has 16 amino acids. CDR3 sequence: CASGSSRAWGNTEAFF. For the CDR3, the DNA is TGTGCTAGTGGTTCGTCCAGGGCGTGGGGGAACACTGAAGCTTTCTTT.

The genes are TRBV2 and TRBJ1-1; D uncertain. V was pared by 2 bases and J by 2 bases, with 6 bases between. CDR3 size: 13 residues. Germline V lookup: CDR1 SNHLY, CDR2 FYNNEI. CDR3 in amino acids: CASSEIKNTEAFF. The CDR3 DNA reads TGTGCCAGCAGTGAAATAAAAAACACTGAAGCTTTCTTT.

This clonotype was recorded a few times. The chain recombines TRBV2 with TRBJ2-5; no firm D call. The CDR3 consists of 14 residues. Trimming shortened V by 6 bases and J by 1 base, and 12 bases separated the two germline ends. Germline V gene data show CDR1 as SNHLY and CDR2 as FYNNEI. The DNA of the CDR3 is TGTGCCAGCAGGATTTCATGGACCCAAGAGACCCAGTACTTC. This encodes CASRISWTQETQYF.

This clonotype was counted only a few times. The chain joins TRBV28 to TRBJ1-5; 9 bases align to TRBD1. This CDR3 is built from 17 residues. Germline V gene lookup returns CDR1 MDHEN and CDR2 SYDVKM. With V trimmed by 4 bases and J by 1 base, 8 bases remained unmatched. In DNA, the CDR3 is TGTGCCAGCAGTTGGGGACAGGGCCTTTCCAGCAATCAGCCCCAGCATTTT. This translates into CASSWGQGLSSNQPQHF.

The rearrangement joins TRBV28 to TRBJ2-2; 8 nucleotides match TRBD1. The CDR3 consists of 17 residues. J gave up 4 bases and V 6 bases, and 13 bases lay outside the gene matches. In germline, CDR1 is MDHEN, CDR2 SYDVKM. CDR3 nucleotides: TGTGCCAGCAGCTCGCACCGGACAGGGAGAGTCACCGGGGAGCTGTTTTTT. This encodes CASSSHRTGRVTGELFF.

V is TRBV28 and J is TRBJ1-3, with D perhaps TRBD1 (5 bases). Germline-derived CDR1 and CDR2 are MDHEN and SYDVKM. This CDR3 is 15 amino acids long. The ends were cut back, 6 bases at V and 4 bases at J, with 16 bases in the middle. CDR3 residues: CASSRSGGFGNTIYF. The DNA for the CDR3 is TGTGCCAGCAGCCGCTCCGGGGGTTTCGGAAACACCATATATTTT.